Following are 25 T cell receptor beta chains from one sample sequenced in a study of T cell repertoires in cytomegalovirus infection. In TCRdb, the reads were re-called with MiXCR into one record per CDR3 protein. The data hold 160,000 or so distinct CDR3 sequences, with about 20% observed a single time. The antigens for these receptors are not known. The sample here was CD8+ T cells from cultured PBMCs, taken from culture after CMV antigen stimulation. The origin of the receptors is a human donor in good health (CMV status not recorded). Some clones in this sample may be carry-over from other donors' samples.

V usage is TRBV20-1 and J usage is TRBJ2-1; possible D gene TRBD2, 6 bases. The germline V gene has CDR1 DFQATT and CDR2 SNEGSKA (reference sequence). Trimming took off 1 base at V and 9 bases at J, with 13 bases between the two ends. The CDR3 consists of 13 residues. The CDR3 spells CSARAEAGPEQFF. In DNA, the CDR3 is TGCAGTGCTAGAGCCGAGGCGGGGCCTGAGCAGTTCTTC.

The chain couples TRBV27 to TRBJ2-1; no definite D call. V lost 2 bases and J 4 bases, leaving 6 bases between the germline ends. CDR1 is MNHEY, CDR2 SMNVEV, per germline (reference sequence). The CDR3 sequence is 13 residues long. The CDR3 region has the DNA TGTGCCAGCAGTTTAAGGCCATACAATGAGCAGTTCTTC. Translation gives CASSLRPYNEQFF.

This clonotype occurred a few times. CDR3 bases: TGTGCCAGCCGTCTCCCGAGGGGGGGTAAAATCGGGTACGAGCAGTACTTC. This encodes CASRLPRGGKIGYEQYF. The genes are TRBV7-2 and TRBJ2-7; a weak D match, TRBD2 (7 bases). The germline V gene encodes CDR1 SGHTA and CDR2 FQGNSA. With 8 bases removed from V and 4 bases from J, the gap between germline ends came to 27 bases. The CDR3 runs 17 residues.

This clonotype was counted a few times. This rearrangement joins TRBV12-3 or TRBV12-4 to TRBJ1-3, with a weak D call TRBD1 (5 bases). The CDR3 covers 15 residues. Trimming cost V 6 bases and J 3 bases, with 15 bases left between them. CDR3 nucleotide sequence: TGTGCCAGCAGAGTCCCCAGGGAGCTTGGAAACACCATATATTTT. Translating gives CASRVPRELGNTIYF.

The gene calls are TRBV7-9 and TRBJ1-2, with TRBD1 identical over 7 bases. The CDR3 is 13 residues long. Germline V gene sequence: CDR1 SEHNR, CDR2 FQNEAQ (reference sequence). Trimming at V came to 4 bases and at J to 4 bases, leaving 3 bases not matched to a gene. CDR3 nucleotides: TGTGCCAGCAGCTGGAGACAGGGCTATGGCTACACCTTC. It is translated as CASSWRQGYGYTF.

This clonotype was picked up a small number of times. The rearrangement links TRBV7-6 to TRBJ2-1; TRBD1 aligns across 8 bases. J lost 7 bases, V lost 5 bases, and 10 bases had no gene match. This CDR3 spans 15 amino acids. Per the germline V gene, CDR1 is SGHVS and CDR2 is FNYEAQ. CDR3 DNA sequence: TGTGCCAGCAGCACCCGGGACAGGTCCAGAAATGAGCAGTTCTTC. Translation: CASSTRDRSRNEQFF. Full variable domain (outside the CDR3, taken from reference TRBV7-6 and TRBJ2-1): GAGVSQSPRYKVTKRGQDVALRCDPISGHVSLYWYRQALGQGPEFLTYFNYEAQQDKSGLPNDRFSAERPEGSISTLTIQRTEQRDSAMYRCASSTRDRSRNEQFFGPGTRLTVL.

This clonotype was counted only a few times. The V and J genes are TRBV6-1 and TRBJ1-2, with D possibly TRBD1 on 6 matching bases. The CDR3 length is 13 residues. Trimming shortened V by 4 bases and J by 8 bases, and 14 bases separated the two germline ends. Germline CDR1 reads MNHNS; CDR2 reads SASEGT. This CDR3 is CASSVQGVSGYTF. CDR3 sequence (DNA): TGTGCCAGCAGTGTACAGGGAGTCTCGGGCTACACCTTC.

A few counts support this clonotype. The chain uses TRBV12-3 or TRBV12-4 and TRBJ2-5; D unresolved. This CDR3 is 11 amino acids long. Trimming left V 7 bases short and J 4 bases short, with 7 bases between. CDR3 region: CASKWGETQYF. DNA of the CDR3: TGTGCCAGCAAATGGGGAGAGACCCAGTACTTC.

The CDR3 DNA reads TGTGCCAGTAGTACCGGACAGAGGAACACTGAAGCTTTCTTT. Encoded protein: CASSTGQRNTEAFF. This sequence joins TRBV19 and TRBJ1-1, with D tentatively TRBD1 (6 bases). The germline V and J ends were trimmed by 4 bases and 1 base, with 10 bases remaining between them. Germline V gene lookup returns CDR1 LNHDA and CDR2 SQIVND (reference sequence). The CDR3 has 14 residues.

This clonotype was detected only a few times. The J gene is TRBJ2-1, the V gene TRBV19; D could derive from TRBD1 or TRBD2 (5 bases each). Germline V CDR1 and CDR2: LNHDA, SQIVND (reference sequence). CDR3 length: 17 amino acids. Trimming stripped 4 bases from V and 4 bases from J, with 20 bases between. The CDR3 region is CASSNRGTQGAYNEQFF. CDR3 nucleotides: TGTGCCAGTAGTAACCGGGGTACCCAAGGGGCTTACAATGAGCAGTTCTTC.

This clonotype was seen a few times. The chain uses TRBV7-8 and TRBJ1-2; D remains ambiguous. Looked up from germline, CDR1 is SGHVS and CDR2 is FQNEAQ. V was trimmed by 2 bases and J by 0 bases, leaving 10 bases between them. The CDR3 is 15 residues long. CDR3 nucleotides: TGTGCCAGCAGCTTAAGTTCTGGGACTAACTATGGCTACACCTTC. It specifies CASSLSSGTNYGYTF.

This clonotype has a handful of counts. This chain uses TRBV7-9 with TRBJ1-4, with D unclear. V dropped 5 bases and J dropped 6 bases, with 4 bases sitting between them. CDR1 and CDR2 from the germline V gene are SEHNR and FQNEAQ (reference sequence). This CDR3 region has 11 residues. In DNA, the CDR3 is TGTGCCAGCAGCGCAGATGAAAAACTGTTTTTT. It translates to CASSADEKLFF.

This clonotype was observed a handful of times. The chain employs TRBV12-3 or TRBV12-4 and TRBJ2-3, with a weak D call TRBD1 (5 bases). Trimming took off 0 bases at V and 6 bases at J, with 7 bases between the two ends. The CDR3 sequence is 13 residues long. This chain's CDR3 is CASSLAQGDTQYF. DNA for the CDR3: TGTGCCAGCAGTTTAGCCCAGGGCGATACGCAGTATTTT.

This chain connects TRBV3-1 to TRBJ1-1, with a weak D call TRBD1 (5 bases). V gave up 0 bases and J gave up 3 bases, with 8 bases separating them. In germline, CDR1 is LGHDT, CDR2 YNNKEL (reference sequence). CDR3 length: 14 amino acids. CDR3 coding DNA: TGTGCCAGCAGCCAAGACAGGGCTGACACTGAAGCTTTCTTT. Residues: CASSQDRADTEAFF.

The V gene is TRBV7-3, the J gene TRBJ2-1; 15 bases line up with TRBD2. The CDR3 is 18 amino acids. With 5 bases clipped from V and 0 bases from J, the junction kept 5 bases outside the gene matches. The germline CDR1 and CDR2 sequences are SGHTA and FQGTGA. The CDR3 sequence is CASSRTSGGGYSYNEQFF. In DNA, the CDR3 is TGTGCCAGCAGCCGGACTAGCGGGGGGGGCTACTCCTACAATGAGCAGTTCTTC.

CDR3 sequence reads: CASSSVQYEQYF. The CDR3 DNA reads as TGTGCCAGCAGCAGTGTCCAATACGAGCAGTACTTC. V and J are TRBV7-9 and TRBJ2-7; D not resolved. Trimming removed 5 bases from V and 4 bases from J, with 9 bases in between. Germline values: CDR1 SEHNR, CDR2 FQNEAQ (reference sequence). This CDR3 has 12 amino acids.

This clonotype was recorded a few times. The chain couples TRBV7-2 to TRBJ1-5; 7 bases are a match to TRBD1. The V gene's germline CDR1 is SGHTA and CDR2 FQGNSA. J was trimmed by 7 bases and V by 5 bases; bases with no gene match: 8. The length of the CDR3 is 14 residues. The CDR3 DNA follows: TGTGCCAGCAGCCTCGGACAGGCGGTACAGCCCCAGCATTTT. Its protein product is CASSLGQAVQPQHF.

This chain connects TRBV27 to TRBJ2-1, with D unresolved. The CDR3 extends over 14 amino acids. The V end was cut by 1 base, the J end by 2 bases, with 6 bases between. The V gene's germline CDR1 is MNHEY and CDR2 SMNVEV (reference sequence). CDR3 nucleotides: TGTGCCAGCAGTTTATTACCTGCCTACAATGAGCAGTTCTTC. It specifies CASSLLPAYNEQFF.

The chain employs TRBV7-6 and TRBJ2-7; 8 bases map to TRBD1. The CDR3 contains 15 residues. Losses at the gene ends were 0 bases for V and 4 bases for J; bases not matched to a gene: 5. Germline CDR1 is SGHVS and CDR2 is FNYEAQ. The DNA of the CDR3 is TGTGCCAGCAGCTTAGCCCAGGGGGCCCTTTACGAGCAGTACTTC. Its protein is CASSLAQGALYEQYF.

The gene calls are TRBV27 and TRBJ1-6, with 8 bases fitting TRBD1. Trimming cost V 3 bases and J 7 bases; bases outside gene matches: 2. CDR3 length equals 14 residues. CDR1 and CDR2 from the germline V gene are MNHEY and SMNVEV (reference sequence). CDR3 DNA sequence: TGTGCCAGCAGTTTGTACAGGGGGAATTCACCCCTCCACTTT. Protein: CASSLYRGNSPLHF.

The sample holds many counts of this clonotype. The rearrangement joins TRBV7-2 to TRBJ1-2; possibly TRBD1 for D (5 bases). Trimming stripped 3 bases from V and 8 bases from J, with 19 bases between. The CDR3 runs to 15 residues. Looked up from germline, CDR1 is SGHTA and CDR2 is FQGNSA. The CDR3 nucleotides read TGTGCCAGCAGCTTGGGCGGCGGGGGTGGAAGGGGCTACACCTTC. Its protein product is CASSLGGGGGRGYTF.

This sequence joins TRBV6-1 and TRBJ2-1; a weak D match, TRBD2 (5 bases). Per germline, CDR1 MNHNS and CDR2 SASEGT. This CDR3 has 13 residues. Between the trimmed V and J ends, which lost 3 bases and 8 bases, there was a span of 11 bases. The CDR3 is CASSDGERHEQFF. As DNA, the CDR3 is TGTGCCAGCAGTGACGGGGAGCGGCATGAGCAGTTCTTC.

The count of this clonotype is one. The chain recombines TRBV7-2 with TRBJ2-7; 9 nucleotides line up with TRBD1. Trimming took 3 bases from V and 3 from J; bases not matched to a gene: 6. In germline, CDR1 is SGHTA, CDR2 FQGNSA. This CDR3 contains 15 residues. CDR3 sequence reads: CASSFSGTGSYEQYF. The CDR3 region has the DNA TGTGCCAGCAGCTTCTCCGGGACAGGGAGCTACGAGCAGTACTTC.

This clonotype was observed a handful of times. Mismatch with germline at one junction end may stem from a read error. This chain links TRBV5-6 with TRBJ2-5; D possibly matches TRBD1 or TRBD2 (5 bases each). The CDR3 covers 12 residues. The germline V gene has CDR1 SGHDT and CDR2 YYEEEE. The CDR3 DNA follows: TGTGCCAGCAGCTTGGAGTGGGGGACCCTGTACTTC. Translation: CASSLEWGTLYF.

This sequence joins TRBV7-9 and TRBJ2-1; weak D call: TRBD1 (5 bases). Trimming cost V 1 base and J 5 bases, with 15 bases left between them. There are 16 residues in the CDR3. Per germline, CDR1 SEHNR and CDR2 FQNEAQ (reference sequence). CDR3 DNA: TGTGCCAGCAGCTTAGAAGGTCAGGGTCCCAACAATGAGCAGTTCTTC. Protein product: CASSLEGQGPNNEQFF.